Here is one T cell receptor (beta chain) with its context. These data come from a study of shared clonotypes between healthy human individuals. CDR3 size: 19 residues. V shed 0 bases and J shed 1 base, with 20 bases lying between them. Per the germline V gene, CDR1 is MDHEN and CDR2 is SYDVKM. The table came from immunoSEQ multiplex PCR; TCRdb's copy has only in-frame clones and leaves some out. The sample includes 2 million to 3 million clones, 93% of them seen just once. This clonotype was obtained from a man younger than 35 in good health. Some clones in this sample may be carry-over from other donors' samples. The V and J genes are TRBV28 and TRBJ2-3, with D perhaps matching TRBD1 or TRBD2 (5 bases each). Specimen: naive CD4+ T cells from PBMCs. Subset defined: CD45RA+ positively selected. The CDR3 reads CASSLWGQGPIGRTDTQYF. CDR3 coding DNA: TGTGCCAGCAGTTTATGGGGTCAGGGACCCATCGGCCGCACAGATACGCAGTATTTT.